This TCR beta chain originates from a study of shared clonotypes between healthy human individuals. Study-level findings and limits: Clonotypes which were not shared had lower generation probabilities than clonotypes that all four donors shared. A handful of donors had 5% to 6% of their naive CD4 clonotypes in common.

Using immunoSEQ multiplex PCR, the repertoire was profiled, and TCRdb retains in-frame clones only, with some absent. This sample has some 630,000 clones, with less than 80% found just once. In the case of this clone: Its antigen is as yet unknown. The same CDR3 is also encoded by other DNA sequences in this sample.

In germline, CDR1 is SGHVS, CDR2 FQNEAQ. V lost 4 bases and J lost 3; bases outside the gene matches: 6. The CDR3 contains 14 residues. This TCR derives from a woman in her thirties in good health. This chain uses TRBV7-8 with TRBJ2-7, with TRBD1 matching 7 bases. Sequenced: memory CD4+ T cells sorted from blood. Subset defined: CD45RA-negative fraction. The DNA for the CDR3 is TGTGCCAGCAGCTCTAGGACAGGTGGCTACGAGCAGTACTTC. As protein: CASSSRTGGYEQYF. Based on the CDR3 plus reference TRBV7-8 and TRBJ2-7, the full variable domain is GAGVSQSPRYKVAKRGQDVALRCDPISGHVSLFWYQQALGQGPEFLTYFQNEAQLDKSGLPSDRFFAERPEGSVSTLKIQRTQQEDSAVYLCASSSRTGGYEQYFGPGTRLTVT.